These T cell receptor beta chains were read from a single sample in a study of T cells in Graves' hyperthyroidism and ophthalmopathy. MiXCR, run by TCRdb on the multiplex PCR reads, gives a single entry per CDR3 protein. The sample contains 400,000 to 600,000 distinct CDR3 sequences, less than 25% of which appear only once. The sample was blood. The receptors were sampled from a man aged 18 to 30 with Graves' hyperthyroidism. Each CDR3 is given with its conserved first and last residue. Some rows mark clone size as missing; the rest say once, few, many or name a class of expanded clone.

CDR3: CASSHHRGRDSGANVLTF
V: TRBV11-2
length: 18
size: many

CDR3: CASSTGTGGKSPLHF
V: TRBV7-9
length: 15
size: few

CDR3: CSARVGGLEQPQHF
V: TRBV20-1
length: 14
size: many

CDR3: CASSPPGAAMQPQHF
V: TRBV28
length: 15
size: many

CDR3: CAISEMNRDPSYEQYF
V: TRBV10-3
length: 16
size: .

CDR3: CASSPRPGGIRTEAFF
V: TRBV28
length: 16
size: many

CDR3: CASSDAGGRPAEQYF
V: TRBV12-3/TRBV12-4
length: 15
size: few

CDR3: CASREGSPGNQPQHF
V: TRBV6-1
length: 15
size: .

CDR3: CASRGITYYGYTF
V: TRBV27
length: 13
size: many

CDR3: CASSTRLAGDEYEQYF
V: TRBV11-2
length: 16
size: once

CDR3: CASGSITDGESSYEQYF
V: TRBV12-5
length: 17
size: many

CDR3: CSARELGGQSSYEQYF
V: TRBV20-1
length: 16
size: many

CDR3: CASRKEGTGKLEQYF
V: TRBV12-3/TRBV12-4
length: 15
size: .

CDR3: CASSLLGIGGTSGYTF
V: TRBV28
length: 16
size: .

CDR3: CASSYNPSGESYEQYF
V: TRBV5-1
length: 16
size: many

CDR3: CASSSLDISYEQYF
V: TRBV9
length: 14
size: many

CDR3: CASSQDRDTEAFF
V: TRBV5-1
length: 13
size: many

CDR3: CASSSFTGGVPIAQYF
V: TRBV5-1
length: 16
size: .

CDR3: CASSTDYAAEQYF
V: TRBV12-3/TRBV12-4
length: 13
size: .

CDR3: CASAKTLYEEQYF
V: TRBV6-1
length: 13
size: few

CDR3: CATSRSPLAGRYNQPQHF
V: TRBV15
length: 18
size: many

CDR3: CASSSPVAGAETQYF
V: TRBV28
length: 15
size: .

CDR3: CASSSFLLRLNYGYTF
V: TRBV28
length: 16
size: many

CDR3: CASGEGLAAEAFF
V: TRBV6-1
length: 13
size: .

CDR3: CASSYSLTGELFF
V: TRBV6-5
length: 13
size: many

CDR3: CASKRGVKDGNQPQHF
V: TRBV6-2/TRBV6-3
length: 16
size: .

CDR3: CASSHDRAPGNTIYF
V: TRBV7-9
length: 15
size: .

CDR3: CSAQGALMNTEAFF
V: TRBV20-1
length: 14
size: .

CDR3: CAWSVAGGSYEQYF
V: TRBV30
length: 14
size: many

CDR3: CASSRSEINEQYF
V: TRBV3-1
length: 13
size: .

CDR3: CASSTGTWIYEQYF
V: TRBV28
length: 14
size: many

CDR3: CASNAQGGRSDTQYF
V: TRBV2
length: 15
size: few

CDR3: CASSHLGWPMSNYGYTF
V: TRBV7-8
length: 17
size: few

CDR3: CATSQGRETQYF
V: TRBV24-1
length: 12
size: many

CDR3: CATSGTRGRDSNQPQHF
V: TRBV24-1
length: 17
size: many

CDR3: CSATTGGLYEQYF
V: TRBV20-1
length: 13
size: many

CDR3: CASSLTGRDYEQYF
V: TRBV12-3/TRBV12-4
length: 14
size: many

CDR3: CASSRDSLNQPQHF
V: TRBV12-3/TRBV12-4
length: 14
size: many

CDR3: CASSLEQGHQPQHF
V: TRBV7-6
length: 14
size: many

CDR3: CASSSLRGPEAFF
V: TRBV6-1
length: 13
size: few

CDR3: CATSMGPTEAFF
V: TRBV19
length: 12
size: many

CDR3: CASSYSQGLNYGYTF
V: TRBV6-5
length: 15
size: few

CDR3: CATTPGGNQPQHF
V: TRBV19
length: 13
size: many

CDR3: CASSIQATNTEAFF
V: TRBV5-1
length: 14
size: .

CDR3: CASSYSRGSDQPQHF
V: TRBV6-5
length: 15
size: many

CDR3: CASSARRTGLNGYTF
V: TRBV10-2
length: 15
size: few

CDR3: CSAQRGEAFF
V: TRBV29-1
length: 10
size: few

CDR3: CASTSGVEPEAFF
V: TRBV13
length: 13
size: many

CDR3: CASRATPGNIQYF
V: TRBV2
length: 13
size: many

CDR3: CASSLVDRGIHSNQPQHF
V: TRBV5-1
length: 18
size: many

CDR3: CASWGATGSKNIQYF
V: TRBV2
length: 15
size: many

CDR3: CASSTGGGTGYTF
V: TRBV19
length: 13
size: many

CDR3: CASSWTSGQETQYF
V: TRBV11-2
length: 14
size: many

CDR3: CASSLGLGLGLANEQYF
V: TRBV11-1
length: 17
size: few

CDR3: CASSIGAFGETQYF
V: TRBV6-1
length: 14
size: many

CDR3: CASSTAGGPQETQYF
V: TRBV25-1
length: 15
size: few

CDR3: CASSALTSLNTGELFF
V: TRBV6-1
length: 16
size: .

CDR3: CASSSTRGGEQYF
V: TRBV7-9
length: 13
size: many

CDR3: CASSKPGTGFQPQHF
V: TRBV2
length: 15
size: many